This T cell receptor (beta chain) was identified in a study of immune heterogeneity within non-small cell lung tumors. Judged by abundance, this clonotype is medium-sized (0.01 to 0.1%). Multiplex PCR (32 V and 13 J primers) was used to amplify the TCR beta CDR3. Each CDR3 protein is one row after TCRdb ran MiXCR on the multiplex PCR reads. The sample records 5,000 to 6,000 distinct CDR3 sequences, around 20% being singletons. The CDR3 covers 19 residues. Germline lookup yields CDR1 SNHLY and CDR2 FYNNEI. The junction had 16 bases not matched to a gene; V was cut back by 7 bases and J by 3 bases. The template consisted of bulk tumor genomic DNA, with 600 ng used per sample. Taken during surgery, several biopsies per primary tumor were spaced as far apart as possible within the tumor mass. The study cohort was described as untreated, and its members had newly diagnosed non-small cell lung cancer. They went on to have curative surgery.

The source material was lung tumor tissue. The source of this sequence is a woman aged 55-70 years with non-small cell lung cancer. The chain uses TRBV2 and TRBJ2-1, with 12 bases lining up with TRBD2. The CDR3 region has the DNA TGTGCCAGCACCGGAAAAACTACTGGGACTAGCGGGCGCTACAATGAGCAGTTCTTC. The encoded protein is CASTGKTTGTSGRYNEQFF.